The T cell receptor (beta chain) under discussion was sequenced for a study of T cells in women clearing cervical HPV infection. Study findings and constraints: Effector/memory and HPV-specific T cells were not isolated, and association timing is unknown.

Points on this clone: No antigen is known for it. The read stops 3 residues short of the end of the CDR3; the missing end is completed from the germline J gene.

The CDR3 contains 17 residues. V was shortened by 1 base and J by 0 bases, with 10 bases between the two germline ends. CDR1 and CDR2 (germline): LNHDA, SQIVND (reference sequence). The method was immunoSEQ multiplex PCR; TCRdb's version includes in-frame clones alone and lacks a portion of them. Found here are approximately 31,000 clones; the top ten clones hold around 4%. This chain connects TRBV19 to TRBJ2-6; D unresolved. The origin of this receptor is a woman between 18 and 70 years old with a cervical HPV16 infection that either progressed to CIN3+ or cleared (not recorded which). The specimen was blood buffy coat. The CDR3 is CASSIVRAGSGANVLTF. The part of the CDR3 DNA that was read is TGTGCCAGTAGTATAGTAAGGGCAGGCTCTGGGGCCAACGTC.